These 21 T cell receptor beta chains share one sample of origin, sequenced in a study of tumor and adjacent non-tumor tissue in lung cancer. This sample's RNA came from whole unsorted tissue. Three rounds of nested PCR, following a modified ARM-PCR protocol, produced the TCRbeta library. TCRdb ran MiXCR on the multiplex PCR reads and lists one entry per CDR3 protein. Of tens of thousands of distinct CDR3 sequences in the sample, about two thirds were seen once. The source material was lung tumor tissue. These receptor sequences come from a woman in her 70s with non-small cell lung cancer.

This clonotype was seen at least ten times. A junction end diverges from the germline sequence, so it may reflect a read error. The chain carries TRBV6-1 and TRBJ2-7; D unresolved. CDR1 and CDR2 from the germline V gene are MNHNS and SASEGT. The length of the CDR3 is 12 residues. The CDR3 DNA follows: TGCACCAGCAGTGAAAACACGATCGAGCAGTACTTC. This gives the protein CTSSENTIEQYF.

This clonotype was seen a handful of times. One end of the junction does not line up with germline, which may come from a read error. The CDR3 coding sequence is TGTGCCTGCAGATCTAGCGGGAGGGCGAGGGAGCAGTTCTTC. It encodes CACRSSGRAREQFF. The chain is built from TRBV6-2 or TRBV6-3 and TRBJ2-1; 12 bases match TRBD2. Germline V gene sequence: CDR1 MNHEY, CDR2 SVGEGT. The length of the CDR3 is 14 residues.

This clonotype appeared many times. CDR3 sequence: CSAIPAGYEQFF. DNA for the CDR3: TGCAGTGCTATCCCAGCGGGATATGAGCAGTTCTTC. The chain combines TRBV20-1 with TRBJ2-1; TRBD2 agrees at 7 bases. Germline V gene sequence: CDR1 DFQATT, CDR2 SNEGSKA (reference sequence). J gave up 8 bases and V 4 bases, and 5 bases lay outside the gene matches. This CDR3 spans 12 amino acids.

J is TRBJ1-2 and V is TRBV29-1, with D possibly TRBD1 on 5 matching bases. V shed 0 bases and J shed 9 bases, with 17 bases lying between them. The CDR3 runs to 14 residues. CDR1 and CDR2 from the germline V gene are SQVTM and ANQGSEA. The CDR3 is CSVEDRRGSYRYTF. The CDR3 bases are TGCAGCGTTGAAGATCGACGGGGGAGTTATCGCTACACCTTC.

In its sample, this clonotype was seen many times. The gene calls are TRBV20-1 and TRBJ1-1; D not resolved. CDR3 length equals 13 residues. Germline CDR1 reads DFQATT; CDR2 reads SNEGSKA (reference sequence). Between the trimmed V and J ends, which lost 2 bases and 1 base, there was a span of 8 bases. The CDR3 protein is CSARKPANTEAFF. For the CDR3, the DNA is TGCAGTGCTAGAAAGCCGGCGAACACTGAAGCTTTCTTT.

V and J are TRBV2 and TRBJ2-2; TRBD1 or TRBD2 may be the D gene (6 bases each). CDR1 and CDR2 (germline): SNHLY, FYNNEI. CDR3 length equals 14 residues. Trimming stripped 5 bases from V and 2 bases from J, with 9 bases between. This CDR3 reads CASSWGANTGELFF. CDR3 DNA: TGTGCCAGCAGTTGGGGGGCAAACACCGGGGAGCTGTTTTTT.

This chain links TRBV7-3 with TRBJ2-3; 9 bases map to TRBD2. The CDR3 length is 16 residues. The trim removed 5 bases at V and 7 bases at J, leaving 13 bases unmatched. Germline CDR1 SGHTA, CDR2 FQGTGA. The CDR3 nucleotides are TGTGCCAGCAGCAGACAAGCGGGAGGTGAGACAAATACGCAGTATTTT. It codes for CASSRQAGGETNTQYF. Full variable domain (outside the CDR3, taken from reference TRBV7-3 and TRBJ2-3): GAGVSQTPSNKVTEKGKYVELRCDPISGHTALYWYRQSLGQGPEFLIYFQGTGAADDSGLPNDRFFAVRPEGSVSTLKIQRTERGDSAVYLCASSRQAGGETNTQYFGPGTRLTVL.

Worth noting for this clonotype: The junction departs from the called germline gene at one end, perhaps through a read error. The chain joins TRBV6-2 or TRBV6-3 to TRBJ2-5, with D tentatively TRBD1 (6 bases). Germline V gene lookup returns CDR1 MNHEY and CDR2 SVGEGT. This CDR3 contains 12 residues. CDR3 sequence (DNA): TGTACCAGCAGTTACTCCAGGGGTGTTCAGTACTTC. This encodes CTSSYSRGVQYF.

A note on this clonotype: A read error may produce the germline difference seen at one junction end. CDR3 sequence (DNA): TGCAGCGTTGATGATGACAGGGCTAACTATGGCTATACCTTC. Translation gives CSVDDDRANYGYTF. V and J are TRBV29-1 and TRBJ1-2; 7 bases are shared with TRBD1. In germline, CDR1 is SQVTM, CDR2 ANQGSEA. The CDR3 runs 14 residues.

This clonotype appeared a single time. An end of the junction does not agree with germline; a read error may underlie this. This sequence joins TRBV29-1 and TRBJ1-2, with D possibly being TRBD1 (6 bases). Germline CDR1 is SQVTM and CDR2 is ANQGSEA. The CDR3 is made up of 14 amino acids. The CDR3 loop reads CSTKPAGDGYGYTF. CDR3 in DNA: TGCAGTACAAAGCCTGCAGGGGACGGCTATGGCTATACCTTC. The variable domain in full, completed from reference TRBV29-1 and TRBJ1-2, reads SAVISQKPSRDICQRGTSLTIQCQVDSQVTMMFWYRQQPGQSLTLIATANQGSEATYESGFVIDKFPISRPNLTFSTLTVSNMSPEDSSIYLCSTKPAGDGYGYTFGSGTRLTVV.

As concerns this clonotype: This CDR3 is missing its conserved last phenylalanine or tryptophan, likely due to a read error. V gene TRBV5-4 combines with J gene TRBJ2-3; D perhaps matches TRBD2 (6 bases). Looked up from germline, CDR1 is SGHNT and CDR2 is YYREEE (reference sequence). The CDR3 sequence is 16 residues long. CDR3 sequence: CANSRVRVAVTDTQYV. The DNA of the CDR3 is TGTGCCAACAGCCGCGTAAGGGTAGCGGTCACAGATACGCAGTATGTT.

This clonotype has more than one count but fewer than ten. This clone may be a read error of a much larger clone one base away. CDR3 in amino acids: CSAGTVNTGELFF. In nucleotides, the CDR3 is TGCAGTGCTGGGACTGTGAACACCGGGGAGCTGTTTTTT. The rearrangement joins TRBV20-1 to TRBJ2-2, with a tentative D call TRBD2 (6 bases). V lost 5 bases to trimming and J lost 1 base, with 8 bases between them. Germline assignment: CDR1 DFQATT and CDR2 SNEGSKA (reference sequence). CDR3 length: 13 residues.

Ten or more counts support this clonotype. CDR3 in amino acids: CASSLGTVNEQFF. The CDR3 coding sequence is TGCGCCAGCAGCTTGGGGACAGTGAATGAGCAGTTCTTC. V gene TRBV5-1 combines with J gene TRBJ2-1, with a tentative D call TRBD1 (6 bases). V lost 0 bases and J 7 bases, leaving 8 bases between the germline ends. The V gene's germline CDR1 is SGHRS and CDR2 YFSETQ. The CDR3 has 13 residues.

This clonotype was seen a handful of times. The rearrangement joins TRBV30 to TRBJ2-2, with 7 bases matching TRBD2. Germline assignment: CDR1 GTSNPN and CDR2 SVGIG (reference sequence). The CDR3 is 14 residues long. V was pared by 4 bases and J by 1 base, with 3 bases of the junction left unmatched. This CDR3 is CAWKGGRNTGELFF. CDR3 nucleotide sequence: TGTGCCTGGAAAGGCGGGAGGAACACCGGGGAGCTGTTTTTT. The full variable domain, completed using reference TRBV30 and TRBJ2-2, is SQTIHQWPATLVQPVGSPLSLECTVEGTSNPNLYWYRQAAGRGLQLLFYSVGIGQISSEVPQNLSASRPQDRQFILSSKKLLLSDSGFYLCAWKGGRNTGELFFGEGSRLTVL.

This clonotype was detected ten times or more. The chain recombines TRBV6-1 with TRBJ2-2, with D uncertain. Germline CDR1 reads MNHNS; CDR2 reads SASEGT. The CDR3 extends over 14 amino acids. Between the trimmed V and J ends, which lost 3 bases and 0 bases, there was a span of 5 bases. The DNA of the CDR3 is TGTGCCAGCAGTGATTTCCCGAACACCGGGGAGCTGTTTTTT. Its protein is CASSDFPNTGELFF.

Points on this clonotype: This CDR3 fails to terminate in the conserved phenylalanine or tryptophan, so it likely reflects a read error. This chain links TRBV5-1 with TRBJ2-6; D gene uncertain. Per the germline V gene, CDR1 is SGHRS and CDR2 is YFSETQ. This CDR3 has 15 amino acids. CDR3 DNA: TGCGCCAGAAGCTTGGCTGGGTATGGGGCCAACGTCCTGACTTAC. Translating it yields CARSLAGYGANVLTY.

Concerning this clonotype: Relative to the germline gene, one junction end is altered; a read error may explain this. This rearrangement joins TRBV5-4 to TRBJ2-2; 10 bases align to TRBD1. CDR1 and CDR2 from the germline V gene are SGHNT and YYREEE (reference sequence). The CDR3 spans 15 residues. The CDR3 bases are TGTGTCAGCAGCTTAGGACAGGGGGGCCACGGGGAGCTGTTTTTT. This codes for CVSSLGQGGHGELFF. Combining the CDR3 with reference TRBV5-4 and TRBJ2-2 gives the whole variable domain ETGVTQSPTHLIKTRGQQVTLRCSSQSGHNTVSWYQQALGQGPQFIFQYYREEENGRGNFPPRFSGLQFPNYSSELNVNALELDDSALYLCVSSLGQGGHGELFFGEGSRLTVL.

This chain connects TRBV10-3 to TRBJ1-1; D is undetermined. Germline CDR1 ENHRY, CDR2 SYGVKD. The CDR3 sequence is 13 residues long. V shed 9 bases and J shed 0 bases, with 11 bases lying between them. The CDR3 spells CAICESVNTEAFF. CDR3 nucleotide sequence: TGTGCCATATGTGAATCCGTGAACACTGAAGCTTTCTTT.

This chain uses TRBV7-9 with TRBJ2-1, with a weak D call TRBD2 (5 bases). Per the germline V gene, CDR1 is SEHNR and CDR2 is FQNEAQ (reference sequence). Trimming stripped 3 bases from V and 11 bases from J, with 11 bases between. The CDR3 loop spans 12 amino acids. The CDR3: CASSLSGNKQFF. The CDR3 bases are TGTGCCAGCAGCTTGAGCGGAAATAAGCAGTTCTTC.

Of note for this clonotype: The missing conserved phenylalanine or tryptophan at the end of this CDR3 makes a read error likely. V and J are TRBV4-2 and TRBJ2-1, with D perhaps matching TRBD1 (6 bases). Per germline, CDR1 LGHNA and CDR2 YNFKEQ. The CDR3 runs 16 residues. Trimming shortened V by 3 bases and J by 8 bases, and 20 bases separated the two germline ends. CDR3 DNA sequence: TGTGCCAGCAGCCACGGAACAGGGAGCACCGACGATGAGCAGTTCTCC. Encoded protein: CASSHGTGSTDDEQFS.

This clonotype was detected ten times or more. The rearrangement uses TRBV28 and TRBJ2-2; a possible D gene is TRBD2 (6 bases). The germline CDR1 and CDR2 sequences are MDHEN and SYDVKM. Deletions cut 2 bases from V and 2 bases from J, with 9 bases between. This CDR3 region has 15 residues. In DNA form, the CDR3 reads TGTGCCAGCAGTTTACCCGGGACTAACACCGGGGAGCTGTTTTTT. Amino acids: CASSLPGTNTGELFF.